These 26 T cell receptor beta chains share one sample of origin, sequenced in a study of cytomegalovirus exposure and HLA in healthy donors. This table comes from immunoSEQ multiplex PCR, and its TCRdb copy is limited to in-frame clones, with some not included. The table lists 65,000 to 90,000 clones, around nine tenths of them singletons. The specimen sequenced was PBMCs. The receptors stem from a woman in her late teens or twenties in good health and CMV-seropositive.

V and J are TRBV28 and TRBJ1-5; D uncertain. The CDR3 spans 15 residues. Germline CDR1 and CDR2: MDHEN and SYDVKM. Trimming pared 3 bases from V and 7 bases from J, leaving 16 bases between. The CDR3, as DNA: TGTGCCAGCAGTTTTTTATCGACTGGCGGGCAGCCCCAGCATTTT. Protein sequence: CASSFLSTGGQPQHF.

V and J are TRBV2 and TRBJ2-3; D is perhaps TRBD2 (5 bases). The germline V and J ends were trimmed by 6 bases and 4 bases, with 17 bases remaining between them. The CDR3 length is 15 residues. The germline V gene has CDR1 SNHLY and CDR2 FYNNEI. DNA for the CDR3: TGTGCCAGCAGGGCCCAGGCGGGTGCATCAGATACGCAGTATTTT. Amino acid sequence: CASRAQAGASDTQYF.

This rearrangement joins TRBV7-9 to TRBJ2-1; D not resolved. This CDR3 spans 17 amino acids. Germline CDR1 SEHNR, CDR2 FQNEAQ (reference sequence). Trimming left V 1 base short and J 0 bases short, with 13 bases between. The DNA of the CDR3 is TGTGCCAGCAGCTTAGGAATAAGCGCCTACTCCTACAATGAGCAGTTCTTC. Amino acid sequence: CASSLGISAYSYNEQFF.

The rearrangement uses TRBV7-9 and TRBJ1-2; 8 bases match TRBD1. The trim removed 3 bases at V and 0 bases at J, leaving 3 bases unmatched. The germline V gene encodes CDR1 SEHNR and CDR2 FQNEAQ (reference sequence). This CDR3 is 15 amino acids long. CDR3: CASSFGQGTNYGYTF. The CDR3 DNA reads as TGTGCCAGCAGCTTCGGACAGGGTACTAACTATGGCTACACCTTC.

Here the CDR3 reads CASSPGGWGSYNEQFF. CDR3 sequence (DNA): TGTGCCAGCAGCCCAGGGGGGTGGGGCTCCTACAATGAGCAGTTCTTC. The rearrangement joins TRBV11-3 to TRBJ2-1, with D possibly being TRBD1 (7 bases). Trimming pared 5 bases from V and 0 bases from J, leaving 14 bases between. The CDR3 spans 16 residues. Looked up from germline, CDR1 is SGHNT and CDR2 is YENEEA.

V is TRBV30 and J is TRBJ2-7; 9 bases are shared with TRBD1. The CDR3 has 14 residues. CDR1 is GTSNPN and CDR2 is SVGIG in the germline V gene (reference sequence). After removal of 6 bases from V and 2 bases from J, the junction contained 8 bases not matched to a gene. This CDR3 is CACTGQGTTYEQYF. Written as DNA, the CDR3 is TGTGCCTGTACTGGACAGGGGACAACCTACGAGCAGTACTTC.

This chain links TRBV14 with TRBJ1-2; 7 bases align to TRBD1. This CDR3 is built from 13 residues. CDR1 and CDR2 from the germline V gene are SGHDN and FVKESK. Trimming cost V 3 bases and J 4 bases; bases outside gene matches: 2. CDR3 amino acids: CASSHGQVYGYTF. The CDR3 coding sequence is TGTGCCAGCAGCCACGGACAGGTCTATGGCTACACCTTC.

The rearrangement links TRBV27 to TRBJ1-1, with 11 bases matching TRBD1. The CDR3 is 13 amino acids. Trimming took 4 bases from V and 10 from J; bases not matched to a gene: 5. The germline V gene encodes CDR1 MNHEY and CDR2 SMNVEV (reference sequence). DNA for the CDR3: TGTGCCAGCAGTTCGGACAGGGGGCTCGGAGCTTTCTTT. Translating gives CASSSDRGLGAFF.

Only one count was recorded for this clone. This rearrangement joins TRBV9 to TRBJ2-5, with TRBD1 identical over 10 bases. There are 16 residues in the CDR3. Germline CDR1 SGDLS, CDR2 YYNGEE. V dropped 2 bases and J dropped 5; count of bases not matched to a gene: 9. The CDR3 reads CASSVDGQGGWETQYF. The CDR3, as DNA: TGTGCCAGCAGCGTGGACGGACAGGGGGGTTGGGAGACCCAGTACTTC.

The sample holds one count of this clone. J is TRBJ1-2 and V is TRBV5-6; no clear D gene. The CDR3 sequence is 12 residues long. Germline CDR1 is SGHDT and CDR2 is YYEEEE. The V end lost 0 bases, the J end lost 6 bases, and 6 bases lay between the germline ends. The CDR3 DNA reads as TGTGCCAGCAGCTTGGGCGGGAATGGCTACACCTTC. Protein sequence: CASSLGGNGYTF.

This chain joins TRBV5-1 and TRBJ2-5; TRBD2 agrees at 12 bases. Looked up from germline, CDR1 is SGHRS and CDR2 is YFSETQ. Trimming took 0 bases from V and 5 from J; bases not matched to a gene: 8. The CDR3 has 17 amino acids. The CDR3 DNA sequence: TGCGCCAGCAGCTTGGGCGCTAGCGGGGGGGCCGTGGAGACCCAGTACTTC. It codes for CASSLGASGGAVETQYF.

This chain uses TRBV19 with TRBJ1-5; 9 bases fit TRBD1. Germline V gene sequence: CDR1 LNHDA, CDR2 SQIVND (reference sequence). With V trimmed by 7 bases and J by 0 bases, 10 bases remained unmatched. This CDR3 has 17 residues. The CDR3 spells CASTAGQGVSSNQPQHF. CDR3 in DNA: TGTGCCAGTACCGCGGGACAGGGTGTGTCTAGCAATCAGCCCCAGCATTTT.

The CDR3 DNA is TGTGCCAGCAGTACCCGTGTATCTATCTATGGCTACACCTTC. Encoded protein: CASSTRVSIYGYTF. This chain connects TRBV6-5 to TRBJ1-2; D not resolved. The germline V gene encodes CDR1 MNHEY and CDR2 SVGAGI. V was cut by 5 bases and J by 4 bases, with 14 bases left in between. The CDR3 is made up of 14 amino acids.

The chain uses TRBV4-1 and TRBJ1-2; 7 positions match TRBD1. With V trimmed by 1 base and J by 6 bases, 2 bases remained unmatched. The CDR3 loop spans 13 amino acids. Germline V gene data show CDR1 as MGHRA and CDR2 as YSYEKL. In nucleotides, the CDR3 is TGCGCCAGCAGCCAAGTCGGGACAGATGGCTACACCTTC. The encoded protein is CASSQVGTDGYTF.

The rearrangement links TRBV11-2 to TRBJ2-5; 13 nucleotides align to TRBD2. Germline values: CDR1 SGHAT, CDR2 FQNNGV. The CDR3 length is 16 residues. Trimming at V came to 5 bases and at J to 2 bases, leaving 5 bases not matched to a gene. The CDR3 coding sequence is TGTGCCAGCAGCCAGGGGACTAGCGGGGTACAAGAGACCCAGTACTTC. Its protein product is CASSQGTSGVQETQYF.

The rearrangement joins TRBV11-3 to TRBJ2-7; a weak D match, TRBD2 (5 bases). Trimming shortened V by 3 bases and J by 2 bases, and 14 bases separated the two germline ends. The germline V gene encodes CDR1 SGHNT and CDR2 YENEEA. The CDR3 sequence is 15 residues long. CDR3 sequence (DNA): TGTGCCAGCAGCTTTGGTGCTAGCCCTACCTACGAGCAGTACTTC. Translating it yields CASSFGASPTYEQYF. Complete variable domain (other parts from reference TRBV11-3 and TRBJ2-7): EAGVVQSPRYKIIEKKQPVAFWCNPISGHNTLYWYLQNLGQGPELLIRYENEEAVDDSQLPKDRFSAERLKGVDSTLKIQPAELGDSAVYLCASSFGASPTYEQYFGPGTRLTVT.

This sequence joins TRBV2 and TRBJ1-4, with D uncertain. Trimming left V 3 bases short and J 0 bases short, with 8 bases between. Germline CDR1 reads SNHLY; CDR2 reads FYNNEI. This CDR3 has 15 residues. The CDR3 loop reads CASSDLGSTNEKLFF. DNA for the CDR3: TGTGCCAGCAGTGATCTGGGCTCAACTAATGAAAAACTGTTTTTT.

CDR3 nucleotides: TGTGCCAGCAGTTTACCTGCCGGCGAGCAGTACTTC. Residues: CASSLPAGEQYF. The chain recombines TRBV27 with TRBJ2-7, with no clear D. Germline V gene data show CDR1 as MNHEY and CDR2 as SMNVEV (reference sequence). V lost 2 bases and J 6 bases, leaving 8 bases between the germline ends. This CDR3 comprises 12 residues.

This rearrangement joins TRBV6-1 to TRBJ1-1; TRBD1 matches at 8 bases. The germline CDR1 and CDR2 sequences are MNHNS and SASEGT. J was trimmed by 10 bases and V by 7 bases; bases with no gene match: 8. CDR3 size: 12 residues. The CDR3 nucleotides are TGTGCCAGCATTTGGGGTGACAGGGGAGCTTTCTTT. Its translation: CASIWGDRGAFF.

The V gene is TRBV6-4, the J gene TRBJ2-3; tentatively, D is TRBD2 (6 bases). Germline V gene lookup returns CDR1 MRHNA and CDR2 SNTAGT. This CDR3 is built from 16 residues. V shed 6 bases and J shed 4 bases, with 20 bases lying between them. The DNA of the CDR3 is TGTGCCAGCAGCTCCTCACGGCGGGGAGACCCAGATACGCAGTATTTT. Translating gives CASSSSRRGDPDTQYF.

The J gene is TRBJ2-5, the V gene TRBV10-3; D is unclear. CDR1 and CDR2 from the germline V gene are ENHRY and SYGVKD. Trimming stripped 7 bases from V and 3 bases from J, with 12 bases between. There are 13 residues in the CDR3. The CDR3: CAIKQVAEETQYF. CDR3 nucleotide sequence: TGTGCCATCAAACAAGTAGCTGAAGAGACCCAGTACTTC.

As to this clone: The sample contains more than one DNA sequence encoding this CDR3. This chain links TRBV27 with TRBJ2-1; D uncertain. With 3 bases removed from V and 1 base from J, the gap between germline ends came to 4 bases. From germline, CDR1 is MNHEY and CDR2 SMNVEV (reference sequence). The CDR3 consists of 13 residues. The CDR3: CASSFGSYNEQFF. CDR3 sequence (DNA): TGTGCCAGCAGTTTCGGGTCCTACAATGAGCAGTTCTTC.

The rearrangement joins TRBV6-1 to TRBJ1-2; 10 bases are shared with TRBD1. Germline V lookup: CDR1 MNHNS, CDR2 SASEGT. This CDR3 has 13 residues. V lost 7 bases to trimming and J lost 4 bases; unmatched junction nucleotides: 3. The CDR3 region has the DNA TGTGCCAGCACCCGGGACAGGGGCTATGGCTACACCTTC. Translation: CASTRDRGYGYTF.

This clone came up a few times. This chain connects TRBV21-1 to TRBJ2-5; the DNA was not compared with TRBD1, the D call given in the table. TRBV21-1 is annotated as a pseudogene. This CDR3 spans 14 amino acids. The CDR3 spells CASRCDRIRETQYF. CDR3 nucleotide sequence: TGTGCCAGCAGGTGTGACAGGATAAGGGAGACCCAGTACTTC.

The chain couples TRBV5-4 to TRBJ2-1; 11 bases fit TRBD2. Trimming removed 3 bases from V and 8 bases from J; junction bases left unmatched: 10. CDR3 length: 16 residues. Germline loops: CDR1 SGHNT, CDR2 YYREEE (reference sequence). CDR3 sequence: CASSSDTSGSYDEQFF. In DNA, the CDR3 is TGTGCCAGCAGCTCCGATACTAGCGGGAGCTATGATGAGCAGTTCTTC.

V is TRBV29-1 and J is TRBJ1-1; D is ambiguous. The V end was cut by 5 bases, the J end by 0 bases, with 4 bases between. Germline V gene data show CDR1 as SQVTM and CDR2 as ANQGSEA. The CDR3 runs 11 residues. CDR3 amino acids: CSVPVNTEAFF. CDR3 sequence (DNA): TGCAGCGTTCCGGTGAACACTGAAGCTTTCTTT.